This TCR beta chain stems from a study of CD8 T cells in Susac syndrome. Background on the study: Of the sequenced Susac syndrome patients, six had active disease and about eight were in remission.

In germline, CDR1 is MNHNS, CDR2 SASEGT. With 6 bases clipped from V and 4 bases from J, the junction kept 8 bases outside the gene matches. The CDR3 is made up of 14 amino acids. TCR beta sequences were obtained from blood CD8+ and CD4+ T cells. Negative isolation was used for CD8+ and CD4+ T cells and FACS enrichment for TEMRA cells. The RNA, about 0.45 to 1 ug, was put through reverse transcription using random hexamers. TCRdb re-called the immunoSEQ multiplex PCR reads through MiXCR, storing one row per CDR3 protein. The sample has 130,000 to 150,000 distinct CDR3 sequences, 90% to 97% seen once. This clonotype was obtained from a human donor with Susac syndrome. This chain links TRBV6-1 with TRBJ2-5; 7 bases map to TRBD1. The specimen was CD4+ T cells from PBMCs. The CDR3 loop is CASSLTGERETQYF. The DNA of the CDR3 is TGTGCCAGCAGCCTTACAGGGGAACGAGAGACCCAGTACTTC.